This T cell receptor beta chain was identified during a study of vaccination and CD4 T cells after COVID-19 (dated by TCRdb to 2021 to 2024). Turning to the overall study: Convalescent patients had a positive SARS-CoV-2 result on nasal swab PCR, and of these patients, some 10 had mild disease and one had severe disease. Six males and four females were included in the convalescent cohort, with two Hispanic individuals, seven Caucasians, two Asians and one multiracial person represented. Participants received two doses of either the Pfizer-BioNTech BNT162b2 vaccine (n=8) or the Moderna mRNA-1273 vaccine (n=2). Post-COVID blood samples were collected from convalescent patients a median of approximately 100 days after diagnosis, with a range of about 30 to 161 days. Post-vaccine blood samples were taken a median of around 77 days after the second vaccine dose, with a range of 14 to 241 days. The cultures were stimulated with overlapping spike peptide pools from SARS-CoV-2 and from the common cold coronaviruses HCoV-NL63, HCoV-OC43 and HCoV-229E. Control cultures received a CEFX viral epitope pool as the positive control, an HIV-1 Nef peptide pool as the negative control, or no peptide. The spike-specific CD4+ TCR repertoire was compared before and after mRNA vaccination in approximately 9 COVID-19 convalescent patients and a handful of infection-naive healthy vaccine recipients.

What the authors observed across the whole study: In convalescent patients, nearly all vaccine-specific clones (304 of 307) were found to be mono-reactive for SARS-CoV-2 spike rather than cross-reactive with common cold coronaviruses. The study included relatively few convalescent patients and did not analyze early timepoints after natural infection. Although the median number of SARS-CoV-2-reactive clonotypes went up from around 19 after infection to 30 to 45 after vaccination, the increase was not significant. In convalescent patients, a median around 89% of post-vaccine SARS-CoV-2-reactive clones were detected only after vaccination, suggesting vaccine-specific priming.

The meaning of the sample's treatment or condition label: approximately nine-day PBMC culture with coronavirus spike peptide pools or control peptides (ViraFEST assay). The study used the ViraFEST assay, which expanded antigen-specific T cells with peptide pools and then identified expanded clonotypes by TCR sequencing. The convalescent patients' positive SARS-CoV-2 PCR tests fell between March and December 2020, which was before the Alpha, Beta and Delta variants emerged in the United States. Each well held 2 million to 2.5 million PBMCs cultured with roughly 10 ug/ml peptide pools in IMDM containing around 4.5% human AB serum and 7.5 to 10 IU/ml IL-2. Half of the culture medium was replaced with fresh IL-2-containing medium on days 3 and 7. CD4+ T cells were isolated after around 11 days of culture through negative selection using the EasySep CD4+ T cell isolation kit. Ficoll-Paque Plus gradient centrifugation was used to isolate PBMCs from whole blood, and the isolated PBMCs were then either used fresh or cryopreserved at -140C. Culture conditions were generally each tested in triplicate wells.

This clonotype was counted between two and nine times. It has no known antigen specificity. Base qualities were left out, and no much larger clone turns up one base away. From its cysteine to its phenylalanine, the CDR3 spans 14 amino acids. CDR3 DNA is the only sequence kept; it has 42 bases, read in frame from the first base. V was cut back by 6 bases and J by 4 bases, leaving a gap of 18 bases between them. CDR1 DFQATT and CDR2 SNEGSKA are derived from the germline V gene (reference sequence). Libraries were constructed by PCR. At the Johns Hopkins FTIC core, DNA from the cultured CD4+ T cells underwent TCR sequencing with the Oncomine TCR Beta short-read assay. The QIAamp micro DNA kit was used to extract genomic DNA from the cultured CD4+ T cells. Oncomine TCR Beta libraries from cultured CD4+ T cells were pooled with unique dual indexes and sequenced on an Illumina iSeq 100. Regarding the original processing steps: Non-productive sequences were filtered out, and CDR3s that did not start with C, did not end with F or W, or were shorter than 7 amino acids were discarded. Antigen-specific clonotypes were identified using the MANAFEST web application through comparison of peptide-stimulated wells with reference and other culture wells. Positive clones required FDR below 0.05, an odds ratio above 5, and productive frequency above 0.1% in at least two of three replicate wells. Cross-reactive clonotypes were defined as significantly expanded in both SARS-CoV-2 spike wells and at least one common cold coronavirus spike condition. Similarity between CDR3 sequences was evaluated in R version 3.6.1 using Levenshtein distances (stringdist) and unrooted phylogenetic trees (ape). TCRdb trimmed the raw reads at Q25, called clones with MiXCR and kept productive beta chains. Rows with one shared CDR3 protein collapse into an entry with the most common genes and DNA. These V and J calls are TCRdb output, not the study's own analysis. This sample holds roughly 20,000 distinct CDR3 sequences; approximately 40% were observed only once. Around 8.3% of the sample goes to the ten largest clones.

The V and J genes are TRBV20-1 and TRBJ1-2, and perhaps TRBD1 as D gene, on 5 matching bases. This sequence was found in a human donor who had recovered from COVID-19. This specimen was CD4+ T cells from blood, cultured in vitro, taken after SARS-CoV-2 vaccination. CDR3 reads: CSAGAPSAGYGYTF. The nucleotide sequence is given as TGCAGTGCAGGGGCGCCTTCGGCAGGCTATGGCTACACCTTC.